A selection of T cell receptor beta chains follows, all from one sample in a study of vaccination and CD4 T cells after COVID-19. A single record per CDR3 protein comes from TCRdb applying MiXCR to the PCR reads. Among roughly 31,000 distinct CDR3 sequences listed, about 49% were seen once. Here the sequenced sample was CD4+ T cells from blood, taken about 7 months after SARS-CoV-2 vaccination. The receptor source for this set is a human donor who had recovered from COVID-19. The conserved cysteine and the conserved F or W are not part of the CDR3 here.

j_call,v_call,cdr3_aa
TRBJ2-2,TRBV14,ASSLYPGTGELF
TRBJ2-7,TRBV27,ASSFLGGNEQY
TRBJ2-3,TRBV20-1,SVRVSTSTDTQY
TRBJ2-5,TRBV20-1,SARWGGRTETQY
TRBJ1-4,TRBV20-1,SARRRNEKLF
TRBJ1-5,TRBV6-4,ATPLYEDHQPQH
TRBJ2-7,TRBV10-3,AISDRTTSSYEQY
TRBJ1-1,TRBV9,ASSVVTGGTEAF
TRBJ1-1,TRBV7-9,ASSWSRDTNTEAF
TRBJ2-5,TRBV6-2/TRBV6-3,ASSWLGGTQY
TRBJ2-5,TRBV7-2,ASSPTGRRQETQY
TRBJ2-3,TRBV28,ASSFGVSTDTQY
TRBJ2-5,TRBV20-1,SASGLAGIQETQY
TRBJ2-3,TRBV7-9,ASSLSGAADTQY
TRBJ2-3,TRBV20-1,SAWTSSGTDTQY
TRBJ1-3,TRBV15,ATSRDFTRGNTIY
TRBJ1-5,TRBV15,ATSREGRHNQPQH
TRBJ1-5,TRBV27,ASSLRGNRGQPQH
TRBJ1-5,TRBV4-1,ASSQVVGSNQPQH
TRBJ2-4,TRBV7-2,ASNSGVAGGNIQY
TRBJ2-2,TRBV29-1,SVRPQRAITGELF
TRBJ1-1,TRBV6-1,ASRRNTEAF
TRBJ2-7,TRBV20-1,STSFWTDYSYEQY
TRBJ2-7,TRBV19,ASSIGRGGFYEQY
TRBJ2-1,TRBV6-2/TRBV6-3,ASSRDFFHEQF
TRBJ2-5,TRBV20-1,SANSDIQETQY
TRBJ1-6,TRBV11-2,ASSLGGVYNSPLH
TRBJ2-5,TRBV5-4,ASSTRLEETQY
TRBJ1-5,TRBV15,ATSRGRDSGQPQH
TRBJ1-5,TRBV2,ASRAGVRQPQH
TRBJ2-7,TRBV7-9,ASSSANRNEQY
TRBJ1-5,TRBV4-2,ASSQERGQPQH
TRBJ1-5,TRBV4-1,ASSQVVNSNQPQH
TRBJ2-1,TRBV20-1,SAQRTSYRGDDQF
TRBJ2-3,TRBV27,ASSLAAGLADTQY
TRBJ1-3,TRBV28,ASSSLSMSSGNTIY
TRBJ1-2,TRBV20-1,SARLGGPNYGYT
TRBJ2-1,TRBV28,ASSFKWGRGLNEQF
TRBJ1-2,TRBV15,ATSRPGTGGYHGYT
TRBJ1-2,TRBV6-1,ASRVDRGLYGYT
TRBJ2-1,TRBV28,ASSLAGGDVNEQF
TRBJ2-5,TRBV20-1,SAKGGRAQETQY
TRBJ2-3,TRBV28,ASSSPGLAEITDTQY
TRBJ2-7,TRBV19,ASSIVGRGTYEQY
TRBJ1-2,TRBV5-4,ASRTIGVFGGYT
TRBJ1-1,TRBV27,ASTRTGMNTEAF
TRBJ2-5,TRBV5-4,ASSPPGHNQETQY
TRBJ2-7,TRBV6-2/TRBV6-3,ASRGLVGNSYEQY
TRBJ2-3,TRBV6-1,ASTEGQGVTDTQY
TRBJ1-1,TRBV19,ASSWDADLNTEAF